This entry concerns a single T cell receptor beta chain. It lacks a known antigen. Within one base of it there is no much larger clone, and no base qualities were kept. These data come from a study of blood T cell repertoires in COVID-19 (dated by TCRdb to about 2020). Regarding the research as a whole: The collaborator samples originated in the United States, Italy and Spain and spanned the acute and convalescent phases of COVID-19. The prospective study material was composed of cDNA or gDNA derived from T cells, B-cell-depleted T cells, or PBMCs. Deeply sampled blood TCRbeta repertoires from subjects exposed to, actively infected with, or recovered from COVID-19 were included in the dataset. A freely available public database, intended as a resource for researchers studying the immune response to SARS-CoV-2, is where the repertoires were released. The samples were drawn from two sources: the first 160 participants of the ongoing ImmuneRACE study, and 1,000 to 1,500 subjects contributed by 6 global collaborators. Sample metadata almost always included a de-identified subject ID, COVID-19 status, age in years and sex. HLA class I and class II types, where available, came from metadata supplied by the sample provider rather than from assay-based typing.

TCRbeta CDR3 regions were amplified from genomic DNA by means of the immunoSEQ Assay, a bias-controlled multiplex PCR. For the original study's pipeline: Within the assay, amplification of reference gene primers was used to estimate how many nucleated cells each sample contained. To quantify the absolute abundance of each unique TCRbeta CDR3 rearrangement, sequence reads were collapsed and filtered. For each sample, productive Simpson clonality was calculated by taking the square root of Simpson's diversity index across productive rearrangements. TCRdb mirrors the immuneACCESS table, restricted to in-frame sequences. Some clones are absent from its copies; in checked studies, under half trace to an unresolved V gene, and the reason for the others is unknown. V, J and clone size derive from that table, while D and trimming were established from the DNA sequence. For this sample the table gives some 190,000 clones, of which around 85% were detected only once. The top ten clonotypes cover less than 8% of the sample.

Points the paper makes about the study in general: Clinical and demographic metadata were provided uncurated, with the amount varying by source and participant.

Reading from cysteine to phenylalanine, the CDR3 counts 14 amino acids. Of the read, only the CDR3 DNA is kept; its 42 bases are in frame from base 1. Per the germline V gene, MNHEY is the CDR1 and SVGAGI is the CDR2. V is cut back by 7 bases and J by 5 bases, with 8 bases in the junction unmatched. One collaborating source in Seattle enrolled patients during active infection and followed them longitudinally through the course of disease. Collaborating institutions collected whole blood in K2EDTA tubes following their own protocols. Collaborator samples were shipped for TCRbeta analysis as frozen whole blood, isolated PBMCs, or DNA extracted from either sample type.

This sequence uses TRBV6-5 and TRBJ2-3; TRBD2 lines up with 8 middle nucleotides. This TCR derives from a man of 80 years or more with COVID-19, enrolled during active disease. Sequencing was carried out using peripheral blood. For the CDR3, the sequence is CASMSGGVIDTQYF. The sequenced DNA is TGTGCCAGCATGTCCGGGGGGGTCATAGATACGCAGTATTTT.